One and the same sample provided the 26 T cell receptor beta chains below, sequenced in a study of blood T cell repertoires in COVID-19. The table came from immunoSEQ multiplex PCR; TCRdb's copy has only in-frame clones and leaves some out. Of 450,000 to 500,000 clones detected, 88% appear once; the ten largest clones hold 8% to 9.5%. The sequencing sample was made of PBMCs or T cells enriched from blood (not recorded which). All receptors derive from a woman in her fifties or sixties who had recovered from COVID-19.

This clone appeared a few times. The chain has TRBV5-4 and TRBJ1-6; no reliable D call. The CDR3 spans 17 residues. V dropped 0 bases and J dropped 0 bases, with 10 bases sitting between them. Per the germline V gene, CDR1 is SGHNT and CDR2 is YYREEE (reference sequence). In nucleotides, the CDR3 is TGTGCCAGCAGCTTGGTCTCACCAGGCTCCTATAATTCACCCCTCCACTTT. Protein: CASSLVSPGSYNSPLHF.

The chain joins TRBV7-9 to TRBJ1-5; 8 bases align to TRBD1. Germline-derived CDR1 and CDR2 are SEHNR and FQNEAQ (reference sequence). The CDR3 is 13 residues long. Trimming removed 5 bases from V and 13 bases from J; junction bases left unmatched: 10. This CDR3 is CASSPPGTGPQHF. As DNA, the CDR3 is TGTGCCAGCAGCCCTCCCGGGACAGGTCCTCAGCATTTT.

CDR3 nucleotide sequence: TGCGCCAGCAGCCAAGTTGGCAGCGCCTACGAGCAGTACTTC. Translated: CASSQVGSAYEQYF. The gene calls are TRBV4-1 and TRBJ2-7; no reliable D call. The germline CDR1 and CDR2 sequences are MGHRA and YSYEKL. V lost 1 base, J lost 2 bases, and 9 bases lay in between. The CDR3 is made up of 14 amino acids.

This chain's CDR3 is CASSVARTGGNTIYF. CDR3 bases: TGTGCCAGCAGCGTAGCTCGGACAGGGGGCAACACCATATATTTT. The V gene is TRBV9, the J gene TRBJ1-3, with 11 bases aligning to TRBD1. Germline V CDR1 and CDR2: SGDLS, YYNGEE. V dropped 0 bases and J dropped 7; count of bases not matched to a gene: 3. This CDR3 has 15 residues.

Note on this clone: A much larger clone differs by one base, so this may be a read error. This chain links TRBV25-1 with TRBJ1-5, with TRBD1 as a possible D gene (6 bases). Trimming cost V 4 bases and J 2 bases, with 6 bases left between them. This CDR3 has 13 residues. From germline, CDR1 is MGHDK and CDR2 SYGVNS. The CDR3: CASSGQGNQPQHF. Written as DNA, the CDR3 is TGTGCCAGCAGTGGACAGGGCAATCAGCCCCAGCATTTT.

This chain uses TRBV29-1 with TRBJ1-2, with TRBD1 matching 9 bases. The trim removed 6 bases at V and 6 bases at J, leaving 5 bases unmatched. This CDR3 comprises 12 residues. Germline V gene data show CDR1 as SQVTM and CDR2 as ANQGSEA. The CDR3 nucleotides read TGCAGCGTATCGGACAGGGGAGATGGCTACACCTTC. Translation: CSVSDRGDGYTF. Variable domain in full (rest from reference TRBV29-1 and TRBJ1-2): SAVISQKPSRDICQRGTSLTIQCQVDSQVTMMFWYRQQPGQSLTLIATANQGSEATYESGFVIDKFPISRPNLTFSTLTVSNMSPEDSSIYLCSVSDRGDGYTFGSGTRLTVV.

The chain employs TRBV19 and TRBJ1-5, with unresolved D. CDR1 and CDR2 from the germline V gene are LNHDA and SQIVND (reference sequence). The CDR3 length is 14 residues. The ends were cut back, 0 bases at V and 7 bases at J, with 10 bases in the middle. The CDR3 is CASSIEREGQPQHF. Here the CDR3 DNA reads TGTGCCAGTAGTATAGAAAGGGAGGGACAGCCCCAGCATTTT.

The V call is TRBV9, the J call TRBJ2-3; 12 bases fit TRBD2. V was clipped by 3 bases and J by 5 bases; unmatched bases: 7. The CDR3 covers 16 residues. The germline V gene has CDR1 SGDLS and CDR2 YYNGEE. The CDR3 reads CASSASTSGGRDTQYF. The CDR3 DNA sequence: TGTGCCAGCAGCGCCAGTACTAGCGGGGGGCGAGATACGCAGTATTTT.

The rearrangement uses TRBV2 and TRBJ2-3, with 7 nucleotides matching TRBD1. With V trimmed by 6 bases and J by 3 bases, 6 bases remained unmatched. The CDR3 runs 14 residues. Per the germline V gene, CDR1 is SNHLY and CDR2 is FYNNEI. CDR3 sequence: CASRVDRPTDTQYF. CDR3 nucleotide sequence: TGTGCCAGCAGAGTGGACAGGCCAACAGATACGCAGTATTTT.

V is TRBV27 and J is TRBJ2-7; the match to TRBD1 covers 7 bases. Germline lookup yields CDR1 MNHEY and CDR2 SMNVEV (reference sequence). The V and J ends lost 5 bases and 6 bases, in that order; junction bases with no gene match: 16. The CDR3 extends over 16 amino acids. In DNA form, the CDR3 reads TGTGCCAGCAGTCTATTACAGGGGAGAGGGCCCTCCGAGCAGTACTTC. Protein: CASSLLQGRGPSEQYF.

As regards this clone: Other DNA variants within this sample encode the same CDR3. The rearrangement uses TRBV13 and TRBJ1-1; D perhaps matches TRBD1 (5 bases). The CDR3 consists of 14 residues. The ends were cut back, 2 bases at V and 1 base at J, with 8 bases in the middle. Germline CDR1 reads PRHDT; CDR2 reads FYEKMQ (reference sequence). Here the CDR3 reads CASSLRQGNTEAFF. CDR3 bases: TGTGCCAGCAGCTTACGTCAGGGGAACACTGAAGCTTTCTTT.

V and J are TRBV6-5 and TRBJ2-3; TRBD2 matches at 13 bases. J lost 5 bases, V lost 4 bases, and 6 bases had no gene match. This CDR3 contains 16 residues. Germline values: CDR1 MNHEY, CDR2 SVGAGI. This CDR3 is CASSLRTSGGIDTQYF. The CDR3 DNA is TGTGCCAGCAGTTTGCGGACTAGCGGGGGTATAGATACGCAGTATTTT.

This rearrangement joins TRBV7-9 to TRBJ1-4; D uncertain. Germline loops: CDR1 SEHNR, CDR2 FQNEAQ (reference sequence). CDR3 length: 12 amino acids. V shed 1 base and J shed 8 bases, with 5 bases lying between them. CDR3 nucleotide sequence: TGTGCCAGCAGCTTAGGCGAGGAAAAACTGTTTTTT. Translating it yields CASSLGEEKLFF.

The rearrangement uses TRBV10-2 and TRBJ2-7, with TRBD2 matching over 9 bases. The CDR3 is 16 amino acids. J lost 2 bases, V lost 0 bases, and 5 bases had no gene match. Germline V gene lookup returns CDR1 WSHSY and CDR2 SAAADI. The CDR3 spells CASSESIQRGAYEQYF. In DNA form, the CDR3 reads TGCGCCAGCAGTGAGTCGATACAGCGGGGGGCCTACGAGCAGTACTTC.

This clone was detected only a few times. The rearrangement joins TRBV5-1 to TRBJ2-2; 7 bases map to TRBD1. V dropped 5 bases and J dropped 3; count of bases not matched to a gene: 4. Germline CDR1 is SGHRS and CDR2 is YFSETQ. The CDR3 length is 14 residues. CDR3 DNA sequence: TGCGCCAGCAGGGCAGGGGGAGACACCGGGGAGCTGTTTTTT. Residues: CASRAGGDTGELFF.

The V gene is TRBV21-1, the J gene TRBJ2-7; TRBD1, as called in the table, went unchecked against the DNA. TRBV21-1 is classified as a pseudogene. The CDR3 totals 16 residues. CDR3 DNA sequence: TGTGCCAGCAGCAAATCCCGGGACAAGGGCTCCTACGAGCAGTACGTC. This sequence encodes CASSKSRDKGSYEQYV.

The J gene is TRBJ2-2, the V gene TRBV7-9; TRBD1 might be the D (6 bases). Germline CDR1 is SEHNR and CDR2 is FQNEAQ (reference sequence). V was trimmed by 2 bases and J by 4 bases, leaving 11 bases between them. The CDR3 has 15 residues. CDR3 nucleotide sequence: TGTGCCAGCAGCTTAACGGCAGGGGCCACCGGGGAGCTGTTTTTT. It translates to CASSLTAGATGELFF.

The sample holds one count of this clone. This rearrangement joins TRBV10-3 to TRBJ1-4; weak D call: TRBD1 (5 bases). Germline CDR1 reads ENHRY; CDR2 reads SYGVKD. Trimming pared 4 bases from V and 8 bases from J, leaving 17 bases between. This CDR3 has 15 residues. This chain's CDR3 is CAISASSGGVEKLFF. CDR3 DNA sequence: TGTGCCATCAGTGCTAGTTCGGGAGGGGTCGAAAAACTGTTTTTT.

The rearrangement joins TRBV24-1 to TRBJ1-3; unclear D gene. Trimming took off 3 bases at V and 4 bases at J, with 18 bases between the two ends. Germline loops: CDR1 KGHDR, CDR2 SFDVKD. The CDR3 has 17 residues. CDR3 protein: CATSDPGPGSRGNTIYF. The CDR3 DNA follows: TGTGCCACCAGTGATCCCGGTCCGGGATCCAGAGGAAACACCATATATTTT.

The CDR3 reads CASSVLGGTNEKLFF. The CDR3 nucleotides are TGTGCCAGCAGTGTTTTGGGGGGAACTAATGAAAAACTGTTTTTT. The chain uses TRBV25-1 and TRBJ1-4, with D possibly matching TRBD1 (5 bases). The CDR3 sequence is 15 residues long. Germline lookup yields CDR1 MGHDK and CDR2 SYGVNS. The V end lost 4 bases, the J end lost 1 base, and 10 bases lay between the germline ends. Full variable domain (rest looked up from reference TRBV25-1 and TRBJ1-4): EADIYQTPRYLVIGTGKKITLECSQTMGHDKMYWYQQDPGMELHLIHYSYGVNSTEKGDLSSESTVSRIRTEHFPLTLESARPSHTSQYLCASSVLGGTNEKLFFGSGTQLSVL.

This rearrangement joins TRBV5-1 to TRBJ2-3, with no clear D. V lost 3 bases to trimming and J lost 2 bases, with 7 bases between them. Germline values: CDR1 SGHRS, CDR2 YFSETQ. This CDR3 has 13 amino acids. The CDR3 spells CASSSRITDTQYF. CDR3 DNA sequence: TGCGCCAGCAGCTCCAGAATCACAGATACGCAGTATTTT.

The chain recombines TRBV24-1 with TRBJ2-3; D gene ambiguous. The V and J ends lost 0 bases and 2 bases respectively, with 5 bases between them. This CDR3 comprises 14 residues. The germline V gene has CDR1 KGHDR and CDR2 SFDVKD. The DNA of the CDR3 is TGTGCCACCAGTGATTTGAAATACACAGATACGCAGTATTTT. It is translated as CATSDLKYTDTQYF.

The chain combines TRBV11-3 with TRBJ1-5; tentative D call: TRBD1 (6 bases). Germline-derived CDR1 and CDR2 are SGHNT and YENEEA. V was trimmed by 1 base and J by 1 base, leaving 23 bases between them. The CDR3 has 20 amino acids. CDR3 region: CASSLAKQGPPESSNQPQHF. The DNA for the CDR3 is TGTGCCAGCAGCTTAGCGAAACAGGGTCCTCCGGAATCGAGCAATCAGCCCCAGCATTTT.

The chain links TRBV29-1 to TRBJ2-7; no reliable D call. Germline-derived CDR1 and CDR2 are SQVTM and ANQGSEA. The CDR3 contains 12 residues. V shed 4 bases and J shed 3 bases, with 10 bases lying between them. The CDR3 is CSVGGSRYEQYV. The CDR3 nucleotides are TGCAGCGTTGGCGGCAGCCGCTACGAGCAGTACGTC.

The J gene is TRBJ1-5, the V gene TRBV29-1; 8 positions agree with TRBD1. This CDR3 is 14 amino acids long. V gave up 4 bases and J gave up 2 bases; unmatched junction bases: 4. CDR1 is SQVTM, CDR2 ANQGSEA, per germline. The CDR3 protein is CSVATGGGNQPQHF. The CDR3 bases are TGCAGCGTTGCCACAGGGGGGGGCAATCAGCCCCAGCATTTT.

This CDR3 is CASSLLEVSPLHF. The CDR3 bases are TGTGCCAGCAGCTTATTAGAGGTTTCACCCCTCCACTTT. This chain links TRBV7-9 with TRBJ1-6; D is uncertain. V was trimmed by 2 bases and J by 9 bases, leaving 8 bases between them. This CDR3 contains 13 residues. CDR1 is SEHNR and CDR2 is FQNEAQ in the germline V gene (reference sequence).